The 23 T cell receptor beta chains below all came from one sample that was sequenced in a study of early T cells in non-severe SARS-CoV-2 infection. TCRdb fed the 5' RACE reads into MiXCR, producing one record per CDR3 protein. The data hold about 73,000 distinct CDR3 sequences, with around 13% observed a single time. The sample consisted of whole blood. These TCRs come from an adult who was a healthcare worker with PCR-confirmed SARS-CoV-2 infection or an uninfected control (not recorded which).

A few counts support this clonotype. The chain recombines TRBV7-9 with TRBJ1-5; D perhaps matches TRBD1 (5 bases). This CDR3 comprises 14 residues. From germline, CDR1 is SEHNR and CDR2 FQNEAQ (reference sequence). V lost 5 bases and J lost 4, with 12 bases in between. CDR3 protein: CASSHDSQNQPQHF. The CDR3 DNA reads as TGTGCCAGCAGCCATGACAGTCAGAATCAGCCCCAGCATTTT.

There are a few counts of this clonotype. The chain links TRBV7-3 to TRBJ1-2, with TRBD1 matching 7 bases. The CDR3 loop spans 13 amino acids. Germline V gene data show CDR1 as SGHTA and CDR2 as FQGTGA. J lost 4 bases, V lost 5 bases, and 4 bases had no gene match. CDR3 DNA: TGTGCCAGCAGCACTCGGACAGGCTATGGCTACACCTTC. Protein: CASSTRTGYGYTF.

This clonotype showed up many times. V usage is TRBV27 and J usage is TRBJ1-2; TRBD1 matches at 7 bases. Trimming removed 8 bases from V and 5 bases from J; junction bases left unmatched: 8. The CDR3 covers 13 residues. Germline V gives CDR1 MNHEY, CDR2 SMNVEV (reference sequence). CDR3 in DNA: TGTGCCAGCCGCTCGACAGGGACATATGGCTACACCTTC. Residues: CASRSTGTYGYTF.

This rearrangement joins TRBV29-1 to TRBJ2-3; 13 bases map to TRBD2. CDR3 length: 15 amino acids. V lost 7 bases and J lost 1; bases outside the gene matches: 5. Germline CDR1 SQVTM, CDR2 ANQGSEA. CDR3 nucleotide sequence: TGCAGCGCGCGGACTAGCGGGAGTCGCACAGATACGCAGTATTTT. Its translation: CSARTSGSRTDTQYF.

This chain connects TRBV5-5 to TRBJ1-2; D ambiguous. Germline V gene data show CDR1 as SGHKS and CDR2 as YYEKEE (reference sequence). V dropped 0 bases and J dropped 3 bases, with 6 bases sitting between them. The CDR3 is 13 amino acids. The CDR3 sequence is CASSLEPDYGYTF. The CDR3 DNA reads as TGTGCCAGCAGCTTGGAACCGGACTATGGCTACACCTTC.

This clonotype was found a few times. The chain's CDR3 is CASGDRESNQPQHF. The CDR3 DNA sequence: TGTGCTAGTGGCGACAGGGAGTCCAATCAGCCCCAGCATTTT. This sequence joins TRBV12-5 and TRBJ1-5; 7 bases align to TRBD1. After removal of 6 bases from V and 3 bases from J, the junction contained 5 bases not matched to a gene. Germline V lookup: CDR1 LGHNT, CDR2 FRNRAP. The CDR3 consists of 14 residues.

This clonotype was detected many times. This chain connects TRBV5-1 to TRBJ1-1; D unclear. CDR1 SGHRS and CDR2 YFSETQ come from the germline V gene. V lost 4 bases and J 0 bases, leaving 7 bases between the germline ends. This CDR3 contains 13 residues. For the CDR3, the DNA is TGCGCCAGCAGCACCGAGGTGAACACTGAAGCTTTCTTT. This sequence encodes CASSTEVNTEAFF.

The rearrangement links TRBV25-1 to TRBJ2-2; 7 bases line up with TRBD1. The CDR3 consists of 15 residues. Germline V CDR1 and CDR2: MGHDK, SYGVNS. J gave up 6 bases and V 3 bases, and 7 bases lay outside the gene matches. The DNA of the CDR3 is TGTGCCAGCAGTGATCTTGGACAGGTTCCCGGGGAGCTGTTTTTT. Its translation is CASSDLGQVPGELFF.

The chain is built from TRBV13 and TRBJ2-7; 7 nucleotides align to TRBD2. The V and J ends lost 4 bases and 3 bases, in that order; junction bases with no gene match: 15. This CDR3 has 17 residues. Per the germline V gene, CDR1 is PRHDT and CDR2 is FYEKMQ (reference sequence). The chain's CDR3 is CASSSALAAGTLYEQYF. The CDR3 coding sequence is TGTGCCAGCAGCTCCGCGCTAGCGGCGGGCACCCTCTACGAGCAGTACTTC.

This chain connects TRBV28 to TRBJ2-1, with a weak D call TRBD1 (6 bases). The CDR3 loop spans 15 amino acids. V gave up 4 bases and J gave up 5 bases, with 15 bases separating them. Germline V lookup: CDR1 MDHEN, CDR2 SYDVKM. In DNA form, the CDR3 reads TGTGCCAGCAGTTCGTGGCAGGGGACCAACAATGAGCAGTTCTTC. This encodes CASSSWQGTNNEQFF.

This clonotype occurred a few times. The rearrangement uses TRBV9 and TRBJ1-1; D might be TRBD1 (5 bases). This CDR3 region has 15 residues. Germline V gene data show CDR1 as SGDLS and CDR2 as YYNGEE. The V gene lost 0 bases and the J gene lost 10 bases, with 19 bases spanning the gap. This CDR3 is CASSVGRGAAARAFF. DNA of the CDR3: TGTGCCAGCAGCGTAGGCCGAGGGGCGGCAGCGAGAGCTTTCTTT.

This clonotype showed up many times. The chain recombines TRBV27 with TRBJ1-1; 8 bases line up with TRBD1. This CDR3 has 17 amino acids. The V segment lost 2 bases and the J segment 5 bases; nucleotides outside the gene matches: 13. The germline V gene encodes CDR1 MNHEY and CDR2 SMNVEV (reference sequence). The CDR3 loop is CASSLLGRGQFRTEAFF. Written as DNA, the CDR3 is TGTGCCAGCAGTTTACTGGGCAGGGGGCAATTTAGGACTGAAGCTTTCTTT.

The chain uses TRBV12-3 or TRBV12-4 and TRBJ2-7; either TRBD1 or TRBD2 may fit D (5 bases each). This CDR3 comprises 14 residues. V lost 7 bases and J 7 bases, leaving 20 bases between the germline ends. The CDR3 sequence is CASIPSRDPREQYF. The CDR3 nucleotides are TGTGCCAGCATCCCATCCCGGGACCCGAGGGAGCAGTACTTC.

This clonotype was detected a few times. The chain employs TRBV5-1 and TRBJ2-1; the D gene is possibly TRBD1 (5 bases). V was shortened by 4 bases and J by 0 bases, with 14 bases between the two germline ends. This CDR3 region has 16 residues. Germline CDR1 reads SGHRS; CDR2 reads YFSETQ. The CDR3 protein is CASSKDTRSSYNEQFF. The CDR3 DNA sequence: TGCGCCAGCAGCAAGGACACCCGGAGCTCCTACAATGAGCAGTTCTTC.

The gene calls are TRBV20-1 and TRBJ1-1; D not certain. The V end lost 2 bases, the J end lost 0 bases, and 10 bases lay between the germline ends. Germline lookup yields CDR1 DFQATT and CDR2 SNEGSKA (reference sequence). This CDR3 is 14 amino acids long. Here the CDR3 reads CSARFSAMNTEAFF. The CDR3 DNA sequence: TGCAGTGCTAGATTCTCCGCAATGAACACTGAAGCTTTCTTT.

The V gene is TRBV18, the J gene TRBJ1-3; maybe TRBD1 (5 bases). V shed 6 bases and J shed 4 bases, with 16 bases lying between them. The length of the CDR3 is 15 residues. Germline-derived CDR1 and CDR2 are KGHSH and LQKENI. CDR3 DNA sequence: TGTGCCAGCTCCTCGCCCGGGGGTAACGGAAACACCATATATTTT. Translated: CASSSPGGNGNTIYF.

This clonotype appeared many times. This rearrangement joins TRBV2 to TRBJ2-3, with D uncertain. The germline V and J ends were trimmed by 3 bases and 6 bases, with 13 bases remaining between them. CDR1 and CDR2 from the germline V gene are SNHLY and FYNNEI. The CDR3 contains 14 residues. CDR3 protein: CASSENRALDTQYF. DNA of the CDR3: TGTGCCAGCAGTGAGAACAGAGCCTTGGATACGCAGTATTTT. Supplemented by reference TRBV2 and TRBJ2-3, the full variable domain reads EPEVTQTPSHQVTQMGQEVILRCVPISNHLYFYWYRQILGQKVEFLVSFYNNEISEKSEIFDDQFSVERPDGSNFTLKIRSTKLEDSAMYFCASSENRALDTQYFGPGTRLTVL.

The V and J genes are TRBV12-3 or TRBV12-4 and TRBJ1-1, with D uncertain. The CDR3 totals 12 residues. V dropped 2 bases and J dropped 5 bases, with 6 bases sitting between them. CDR3 sequence (DNA): TGTGCCAGCAGTTTAAGAAGGACTGAAGCTTTCTTT. It is translated as CASSLRRTEAFF.

This clonotype was seen ten or more times. The chain couples TRBV6-6 to TRBJ2-1, with D unclear. V lost 2 bases, J lost 0 bases, and 8 bases lay in between. Germline V gene data show CDR1 as MNHNY and CDR2 as SVGAGI (reference sequence). The CDR3 runs to 15 residues. Here the CDR3 reads CASSYRSTSYNEQFF. CDR3 DNA: TGTGCCAGCAGTTACAGGTCCACCTCCTACAATGAGCAGTTCTTC.

J is TRBJ2-7 and V is TRBV12-2; the D call in the table, TRBD1, was not verified against the DNA. TRBV12-2 constitutes a pseudogene. This CDR3 contains 13 residues. The CDR3 reads CASRSGQGYEQYF. CDR3 nucleotides: TGTGCAAGTCGCTCGGGACAGGGCTACGAGCAGTACTTC.

V is TRBV2 and J is TRBJ1-1; the D gene is possibly TRBD1 (6 bases). This CDR3 region has 13 residues. Germline CDR1 reads SNHLY; CDR2 reads FYNNEI. The V and J ends lost 6 bases and 4 bases respectively, with 12 bases between them. CDR3 sequence: CASSYRVGTEAFF. In nucleotides, the CDR3 is TGTGCCAGCAGCTACAGGGTGGGCACTGAAGCTTTCTTT. The whole variable domain, remainder taken from reference TRBV2 and TRBJ1-1, is EPEVTQTPSHQVTQMGQEVILRCVPISNHLYFYWYRQILGQKVEFLVSFYNNEISEKSEIFDDQFSVERPDGSNFTLKIRSTKLEDSAMYFCASSYRVGTEAFFGQGTRLTVV.

The chain links TRBV6-1 to TRBJ2-7, with TRBD1 identical over 7 bases. The trim removed 3 bases at V and 2 bases at J, leaving 13 bases unmatched. The CDR3 length is 17 residues. Looked up from germline, CDR1 is MNHNS and CDR2 is SASEGT. The CDR3 loop is CASSEGDRLYITYEQYF. CDR3 sequence (DNA): TGTGCCAGCAGTGAGGGGGACAGACTTTACATTACCTACGAGCAGTACTTC.

A single count supports this clonotype. The V and J genes are TRBV29-1 and TRBJ1-2, with D uncertain. From germline, CDR1 is SQVTM and CDR2 ANQGSEA. CDR3 length equals 13 residues. Trimming cost V 8 bases and J 4 bases, with 17 bases left between them. The CDR3 sequence: CSTITESRYGYTF. The CDR3 DNA is TGCAGCACGATTACAGAATCCCGCTATGGCTACACCTTC.